The 2 T cell receptor beta chains reported below all come from one sample, sequenced in a study of blood T cell repertoires in COVID-19. TCRdb's table, derived via immunoSEQ multiplex PCR, lists solely in-frame clones and lacks some. The table records 350,000 to 450,000 clones, 75% to 90% of them present only once. The sequenced sample was peripheral blood. Receptors originate from a young woman with acute or convalescent COVID-19.

In this sample, this clone turned up a few times. This sequence joins TRBV6-4 and TRBJ2-2; 8 bases agree with TRBD1. V dropped 3 bases and J dropped 1; count of bases not matched to a gene: 1. Germline V lookup: CDR1 MRHNA, CDR2 SNTAGT. The CDR3 runs to 15 residues. In DNA form, the CDR3 reads TGTGCCAGCAGTGAAGGGACAGGGAACACCGGGGAGCTGTTTTTT. Its translation: CASSEGTGNTGELFF.

To note about this clone: This may stem from a read error, because a much larger clone lies one nucleotide away. This rearrangement joins TRBV9 to TRBJ2-1; 10 bases fit TRBD1. The CDR3 has 15 amino acids. V was clipped by 3 bases and J by 3 bases; unmatched bases: 3. Looked up from germline, CDR1 is SGDLS and CDR2 is YYNGEE. CDR3 sequence reads: CASSAGTGVYNEQFF. The CDR3 nucleotides read TGTGCCAGCAGCGCCGGGACAGGGGTCTACAATGAGCAGTTCTTC. The full variable domain, completed using reference TRBV9 and TRBJ2-1, is DSGVTQTPKHLITATGQRVTLRCSPRSGDLSVYWYQQSLDQGLQFLIQYYNGEERAKGNILERFSAQQFPDLHSELNLSSLELGDSALYFCASSAGTGVYNEQFFGPGTRLTVL.